A selection of T cell receptor beta chains follows, all from one sample in a study of CD8 T cells in ankylosing spondylitis. TCRdb used MiXCR to reprocess the 5' RACE reads, holding one entry per CDR3 protein. This sample yields roughly 440,000 distinct CDR3 sequences, of which roughly 17% are seen a single time; over 0.9% belongs to the top ten. What was sequenced was blood, either unsorted or a sorted T cell fraction (not recorded which). These receptors all come from a male donor with ankylosing spondylitis. CDR3s include the opening cysteine and the closing phenylalanine or tryptophan. The order of the fields is J gene, CDR3 length, D gene, V gene, clone size, CDR3 protein, CDR3 DNA. The D gene is left open where the match is weak. Part of the rows lack a size; the others show once, few, many or a class for expanded clones.

>TRBJ2-1|20|NA|TRBV4-2|few
CASSLMPLASSAPPYNEQFF
TGTGCCAGCAGCCTTATGCCGCTCGCTTCATCGGCACCCCCCTACAATGAGCAGTTCTTC
>TRBJ1-4|20|NA|TRBV7-6|many
CASSPHVIQGRHATNEKLFF
TGTGCCAGCAGCCCACATGTGATACAGGGACGACACGCAACTAATGAAAAACTGTTTTTT
>TRBJ1-1|16|TRBD1|TRBV7-2|NA
CASSARTGEGSTEAFF
TGTGCCAGCAGCGCCCGGACAGGGGAGGGGAGCACTGAAGCTTTCTTT
>TRBJ2-5|19|TRBD2|TRBV5-1|few
CASSLGRGTSGNGGETQYF
TGCGCCAGCAGCCTTGGCCGGGGGACTAGCGGGAATGGGGGAGAGACCCAGTACTTC
>TRBJ2-1|17|NA|TRBV29-1|NA
CSVVGPSGGSSYNEQFF
TGCAGCGTTGTTGGACCATCAGGGGGGAGCTCCTACAATGAGCAGTTCTTC
>TRBJ1-1|13|NA|TRBV3-1|few
CASSTTKNTEAFF
TGTGCCAGCAGTACGACGAAGAACACTGAAGCTTTCTTT
>TRBJ2-1|20|TRBD2|TRBV14|NA
CASSHAWASGRALIYNEQFF
TGTGCCAGCAGCCACGCGTGGGCTAGCGGGAGGGCTCTGATTTACAATGAGCAGTTCTTC
>TRBJ2-1|14|TRBD2|TRBV20-1|few
CSASSGRGGNEQFF
TGCAGTGCTAGTAGCGGGAGGGGGGGCAATGAGCAGTTCTTC
>TRBJ1-1|15|TRBD1|TRBV4-1|NA
CASSQTDRVSAEAFF
TGCGCCAGCAGCCAAACCGACAGGGTATCAGCTGAAGCTTTCTTT
>TRBJ1-1|13|NA|TRBV27|NA
CASRRRRTAEAFF
TGTGCCAGCAGAAGGAGACGGACAGCTGAAGCTTTCTTT
>TRBJ2-5|11|NA|TRBV20-1|NA
CSANKGQTQYF
TGCAGTGCCAATAAGGGTCAGACCCAGTACTTC